This TCR beta chain was recovered during a study of T cell responses to AZD1222 COVID-19 vaccine. With regard to this clone: The antigen remains undetermined.

General observations from the study: It was only after the peak T cell response that any repertoires were sampled.

The CDR3 is 14 residues long. Germline assignment: CDR1 SQVTM and CDR2 ANQGSEA. V was cut by 4 bases and J by 5 bases, with 15 bases left in between. The data were produced by immunoSEQ multiplex PCR, yet TCRdb's version contains in-frame clones alone and is incomplete. In the table there are over 100,000 clones, around 87% of which are singletons. The chain recombines TRBV29-1 with TRBJ1-5, with TRBD1 as a possible D gene (5 bases). The sequence came from an adult in good health. Sequenced here: peripheral blood, sampled on day 0 of AZD1222 vaccination. Written as DNA, the CDR3 is TGCAGCGTTGCAATGGGGGTCGCGGATCAGCCCCAGCATTTT. It specifies CSVAMGVADQPQHF.